The 21 T cell receptor beta chains given below trace back to one sample, sequenced in a study of a mutant IDH1 vaccine in newly diagnosed glioma. As to time point: week 5, during vaccination. A 20-mer mutant IDH1 peptide at 300 ug was injected subcutaneously with topical imiquimod. Libraries were prepared by immunoSEQ multiplex PCR; TCRdb keeps only in-frame clonotypes and omits some of them. The sample lists roughly 40,000 clones, roughly nine tenths seen once, with 2.6% in the top ten. These receptors have no known antigen. The sample in question was PBMCs, obtained from a glioma patient whose treatment included an IDH1 peptide vaccine. The receptors originated from a man aged 50-60 years with glioma.

This chain uses TRBV7-8 with TRBJ2-7; 7 bases align to TRBD2. Unmatched junction bases numbered 4, after V lost 1 base and J lost 1 base. The CDR3 covers 15 residues. Per germline, CDR1 SGHVS and CDR2 FQNEAQ. The CDR3 is CASSLDPSGSYEQYF. In nucleotides, the CDR3 is TGTGCCAGCAGCTTAGATCCTAGCGGATCCTACGAGCAGTACTTC. The full variable domain, rest sourced from reference TRBV7-8 and TRBJ2-7, is GAGVSQSPRYKVAKRGQDVALRCDPISGHVSLFWYQQALGQGPEFLTYFQNEAQLDKSGLPSDRFFAERPEGSVSTLKIQRTQQEDSAVYLCASSLDPSGSYEQYFGPGTRLTVT.

The V gene is TRBV2, the J gene TRBJ1-5, with D uncertain. This CDR3 is 18 amino acids long. The V end was cut by 0 bases, the J end by 1 base, with 16 bases between. Per the germline V gene, CDR1 is SNHLY and CDR2 is FYNNEI. CDR3 DNA sequence: TGTGCCAGCAGTGAAGCGAGTTTAGTTTCCCGAAGCAATCAGCCCCAGCATTTT. It translates to CASSEASLVSRSNQPQHF. Filled out from reference TRBV2 and TRBJ1-5, the complete variable domain reads EPEVTQTPSHQVTQMGQEVILRCVPISNHLYFYWYRQILGQKVEFLVSFYNNEISEKSEIFDDQFSVERPDGSNFTLKIRSTKLEDSAMYFCASSEASLVSRSNQPQHFGDGTRLSIL.

The CDR3 DNA reads TGTGCCACCAGCAGACAAGCGGACAATGAGCAGTTCTTC. Amino acid sequence: CATSRQADNEQFF. This chain links TRBV15 with TRBJ2-1, with D possibly matching TRBD2 (5 bases). With 2 bases removed from V and 5 bases from J, the gap between germline ends came to 7 bases. Germline CDR1 reads LNHNV; CDR2 reads YYDKDF (reference sequence). The CDR3 length is 13 residues.

The genes are TRBV19 and TRBJ1-1; no definite D call. Germline CDR1 is LNHDA and CDR2 is SQIVND (reference sequence). V lost 3 bases to trimming and J lost 2 bases, with 16 bases between them. The CDR3 spans 16 residues. The CDR3 region is CASSIPPRSGNTEAFF. In DNA form, the CDR3 reads TGTGCCAGTAGTATCCCCCCCCGGTCGGGAAACACTGAAGCTTTCTTT.

The chain recombines TRBV9 with TRBJ2-1, with 11 nucleotides matching TRBD2. Looked up from germline, CDR1 is SGDLS and CDR2 is YYNGEE. After removal of 3 bases from V and 6 bases from J, the junction contained 5 bases not matched to a gene. The CDR3 is made up of 15 amino acids. For the CDR3, the DNA is TGTGCCAGCAGCGCCCGACTAGCGGGACTCAATGAGCAGTTCTTC. Translating gives CASSARLAGLNEQFF. The full variable domain, its missing parts supplied by reference TRBV9 and TRBJ2-1, is DSGVTQTPKHLITATGQRVTLRCSPRSGDLSVYWYQQSLDQGLQFLIQYYNGEERAKGNILERFSAQQFPDLHSELNLSSLELGDSALYFCASSARLAGLNEQFFGPGTRLTVL.

Here the CDR3 reads CASSDETRPRYF. As DNA, the CDR3 is TGTGCCAGCAGTGATGAGACGCGGCCGAGATATTTT. This sequence joins TRBV25-1 and TRBJ1-3; the D is unclear. Trimming removed 3 bases from V and 15 bases from J, with 15 bases in between. This CDR3 has 12 residues. The germline gives CDR1 MGHDK, CDR2 SYGVNS.

J is TRBJ2-7 and V is TRBV2, with D maybe TRBD1 (5 bases). Per the germline V gene, CDR1 is SNHLY and CDR2 is FYNNEI. The length of the CDR3 is 14 residues. V lost 4 bases and J lost 6, with 16 bases in between. The chain's CDR3 is CASSVRRVGTEQYF. The CDR3 nucleotides are TGTGCCAGCAGTGTTCGCAGGGTGGGAACCGAGCAGTACTTC.

This clone was seen just once. The chain links TRBV27 to TRBJ2-1; TRBD2 matches at 14 bases. The CDR3 covers 15 residues. V lost 5 bases and J lost 8; bases outside the gene matches: 5. Germline loops: CDR1 MNHEY, CDR2 SMNVEV (reference sequence). DNA for the CDR3: TGTGCCAGCAGTCCGGGGACTAGCGGGAGTCATGAGCAGTTCTTC. Encoded protein: CASSPGTSGSHEQFF.

The chain combines TRBV4-1 with TRBJ2-1, with D possibly matching TRBD1 (5 bases). The germline V and J ends were trimmed by 1 base and 0 bases, with 10 bases remaining between them. Germline V gene lookup returns CDR1 MGHRA and CDR2 YSYEKL. The CDR3 consists of 16 residues. The CDR3 DNA follows: TGCGCCAGCAGCCAAGTGGACATCATCTCCTACAATGAGCAGTTCTTC. It yields the protein CASSQVDIISYNEQFF.

This chain joins TRBV5-1 and TRBJ2-1; TRBD1 agrees at 9 bases. The CDR3 runs to 15 residues. Losses at the gene ends were 4 bases for V and 9 bases for J; bases not matched to a gene: 11. CDR1 SGHRS and CDR2 YFSETQ come from the germline V gene. This CDR3 is CASSDGTGIVGEQFF. The CDR3 DNA reads TGCGCCAGCAGCGACGGGACAGGGATAGTGGGTGAGCAGTTCTTC. Full variable domain (remainder filled in from reference TRBV5-1 and TRBJ2-1): KAGVTQTPRYLIKTRGQQVTLSCSPISGHRSVSWYQQTPGQGLQFLFEYFSETQRNKGNFPGRFSGRQFSNSRSEMNVSTLELGDSALYLCASSDGTGIVGEQFFGPGTRLTVL.

This chain uses TRBV7-2 with TRBJ1-6; the D is unclear. V was clipped by 5 bases and J by 6 bases, with 8 bases between them. The germline V gene has CDR1 SGHTA and CDR2 FQGNSA. The CDR3 is made up of 13 amino acids. CDR3 protein: CASSPTSNSPLHF. As DNA, the CDR3 is TGTGCCAGCAGCCCAACCTCTAATTCACCCCTCCACTTT.

The V call is TRBV6-6, the J call TRBJ1-3; D gene uncertain. The CDR3 spans 13 residues. Looked up from germline, CDR1 is MNHNY and CDR2 is SVGAGI (reference sequence). V shed 4 bases and J shed 0 bases, with 4 bases lying between them. As DNA, the CDR3 is TGTGCCAGCAGTTCAAGCTCTGGAAACACCATATATTTT. Translation: CASSSSSGNTIYF.

The chain is built from TRBV6-5 and TRBJ2-7, with 7 positions matching TRBD2. V lost 7 bases and J lost 6; bases outside the gene matches: 12. The CDR3 is 14 residues long. Germline lookup yields CDR1 MNHEY and CDR2 SVGAGI. The CDR3 DNA reads TGTGCCAGCACCCCACCGGGGAGGGCCGGCGAGCAGTACTTC. This gives the protein CASTPPGRAGEQYF.

This clone was seen a single time. V gene TRBV5-6 combines with J gene TRBJ2-6, with 8 positions matching TRBD2. This CDR3 comprises 17 residues. From germline, CDR1 is SGHDT and CDR2 YYEEEE. J lost 0 bases, V lost 2 bases, and 4 bases had no gene match. DNA of the CDR3: TGTGCCAGCAGCTTATTAGCGGGGAGCTCTGGGGCCAACGTCCTGACTTTC. This codes for CASSLLAGSSGANVLTF.

The chain couples TRBV30 to TRBJ2-7, with 8 bases identical to TRBD1. J was trimmed by 2 bases and V by 2 bases; bases with no gene match: 5. CDR1 and CDR2 from the germline V gene are GTSNPN and SVGIG (reference sequence). The CDR3 runs to 14 residues. In nucleotides, the CDR3 is TGTGCCTGGAGTCCCGGGACAGGAGCCTACGAGCAGTACTTC. Protein: CAWSPGTGAYEQYF.

The gene calls are TRBV4-2 and TRBJ2-7, with no clear D. The CDR3 contains 14 residues. With 4 bases removed from V and 2 bases from J, the gap between germline ends came to 12 bases. Per germline, CDR1 LGHNA and CDR2 YNFKEQ. CDR3 loop: CASSLGPTPYEQYF. The CDR3 bases are TGTGCCAGCAGCCTCGGACCCACGCCCTACGAGCAGTACTTC.

CDR3 nucleotide sequence: TGTGCCAGCAGCCCAGCCGGGACTAGCGGAACCTACGAGCAGTACTTC. It specifies CASSPAGTSGTYEQYF. The J gene is TRBJ2-7, the V gene TRBV4-2, with 11 positions matching TRBD2. Looked up from germline, CDR1 is LGHNA and CDR2 is YNFKEQ. The CDR3 has 16 amino acids. Unmatched junction bases numbered 7, after V lost 4 bases and J lost 2 bases.

In its sample, this clone was seen once. The chain uses TRBV19 and TRBJ1-1; D gene uncertain. Germline V gene lookup returns CDR1 LNHDA and CDR2 SQIVND (reference sequence). V was shortened by 7 bases and J by 1 base, with 16 bases between the two germline ends. This CDR3 is 15 amino acids long. The CDR3, as DNA: TGTGCCAGTACCAGGAAGGCGGTCTCGAACACTGAAGCTTTCTTT. Translated, it gives CASTRKAVSNTEAFF.

This sequence joins TRBV27 and TRBJ2-2, with 11 positions matching TRBD1. This CDR3 is 16 amino acids long. CDR1 MNHEY and CDR2 SMNVEV come from the germline V gene (reference sequence). With 3 bases clipped from V and 4 bases from J, the junction kept 4 bases outside the gene matches. CDR3 DNA: TGTGCCAGCAGTTTGGACAGGGGGCGGGGCACCGGGGAGCTGTTTTTT. It yields the protein CASSLDRGRGTGELFF.

The chain employs TRBV6-4 and TRBJ2-3; 8 nucleotides line up with TRBD2. The CDR3 is made up of 15 amino acids. Germline CDR1 and CDR2: MRHNA and SNTAGT. Trimming removed 0 bases from V and 1 base from J; junction bases left unmatched: 0. The CDR3 spells CASSDSRGGTDTQYF. The CDR3 region has the DNA TGTGCCAGCAGTGACTCGCGGGGGGGCACAGATACGCAGTATTTT.

This chain links TRBV6-5 with TRBJ2-7; 8 bases align to TRBD1. The CDR3 consists of 13 residues. V gave up 6 bases and J gave up 3 bases; unmatched junction bases: 4. CDR1 is MNHEY, CDR2 SVGAGI, per germline. CDR3 loop: CASRYDRGYEQYF. CDR3 in DNA: TGTGCCAGCAGATACGACAGGGGCTACGAGCAGTACTTC.